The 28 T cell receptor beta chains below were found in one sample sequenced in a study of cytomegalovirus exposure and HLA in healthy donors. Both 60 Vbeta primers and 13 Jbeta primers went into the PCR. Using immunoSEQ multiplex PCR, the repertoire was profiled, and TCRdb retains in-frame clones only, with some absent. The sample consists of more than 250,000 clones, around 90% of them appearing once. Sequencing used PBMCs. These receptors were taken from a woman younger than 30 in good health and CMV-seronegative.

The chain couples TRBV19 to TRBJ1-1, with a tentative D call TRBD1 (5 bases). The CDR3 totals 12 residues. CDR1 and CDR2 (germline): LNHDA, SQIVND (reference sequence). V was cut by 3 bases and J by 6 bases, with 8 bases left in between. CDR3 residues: CASSIGGSEAFF. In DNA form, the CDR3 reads TGTGCCAGTAGTATTGGGGGGTCTGAAGCTTTCTTT. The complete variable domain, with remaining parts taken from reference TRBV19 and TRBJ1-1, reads DGGITQSPKYLFRKEGQNVTLSCEQNLNHDAMYWYRQDPGQGLRLIYYSQIVNDFQKGDIAEGYSVSREKKESFPLTVTSAQKNPTAFYLCASSIGGSEAFFGQGTRLTVV.

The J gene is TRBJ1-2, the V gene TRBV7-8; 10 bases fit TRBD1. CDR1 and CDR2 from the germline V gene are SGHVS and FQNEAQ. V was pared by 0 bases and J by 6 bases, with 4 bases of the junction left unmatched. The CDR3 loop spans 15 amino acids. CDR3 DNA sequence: TGTGCCAGCAGCTTAGCCATTGGGACAGGGGATGGCTACACCTTC. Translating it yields CASSLAIGTGDGYTF.

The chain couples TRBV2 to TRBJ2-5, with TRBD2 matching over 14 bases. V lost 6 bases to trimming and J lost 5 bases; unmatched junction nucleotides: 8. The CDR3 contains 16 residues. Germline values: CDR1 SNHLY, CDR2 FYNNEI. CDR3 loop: CASRGTSGGSRETQYF. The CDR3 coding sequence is TGTGCCAGCAGGGGGACTAGCGGGGGATCGCGGGAGACCCAGTACTTC. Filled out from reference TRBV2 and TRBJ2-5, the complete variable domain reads EPEVTQTPSHQVTQMGQEVILRCVPISNHLYFYWYRQILGQKVEFLVSFYNNEISEKSEIFDDQFSVERPDGSNFTLKIRSTKLEDSAMYFCASRGTSGGSRETQYFGPGTRLLVL.

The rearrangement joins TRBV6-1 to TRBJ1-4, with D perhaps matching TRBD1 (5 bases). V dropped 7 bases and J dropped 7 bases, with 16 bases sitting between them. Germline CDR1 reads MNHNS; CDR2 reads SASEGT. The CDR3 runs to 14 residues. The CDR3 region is CASNGWVGGEKLFF. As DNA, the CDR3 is TGTGCCAGCAACGGGTGGGTGGGGGGTGAAAAACTGTTTTTT.

CDR3 in amino acids: CAISEQNSPLHF. The CDR3 DNA reads as TGTGCCATCAGTGAGCAGAATTCACCCCTCCACTTT. The chain employs TRBV10-3 and TRBJ1-6; D gene unclear. Per the germline V gene, CDR1 is ENHRY and CDR2 is SYGVKD. CDR3 length equals 12 residues. The V end was cut by 2 bases, the J end by 7 bases, with 3 bases between.

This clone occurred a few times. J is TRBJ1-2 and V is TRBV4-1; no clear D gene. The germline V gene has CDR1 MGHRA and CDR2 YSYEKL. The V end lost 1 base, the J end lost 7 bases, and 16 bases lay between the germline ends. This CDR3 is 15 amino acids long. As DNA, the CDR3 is TGCGCCAGCAGCCAAGGGCGCGAGGCAGTGCGTGGCTACACCTTC. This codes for CASSQGREAVRGYTF.

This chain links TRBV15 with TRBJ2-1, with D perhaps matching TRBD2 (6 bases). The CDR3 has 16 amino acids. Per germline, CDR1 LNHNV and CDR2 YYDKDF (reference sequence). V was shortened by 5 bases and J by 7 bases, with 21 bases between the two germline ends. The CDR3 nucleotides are TGTGCCACCAGCGGATCGACTAGAAGCTTGAGTAATGAGCAGTTCTTC. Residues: CATSGSTRSLSNEQFF.

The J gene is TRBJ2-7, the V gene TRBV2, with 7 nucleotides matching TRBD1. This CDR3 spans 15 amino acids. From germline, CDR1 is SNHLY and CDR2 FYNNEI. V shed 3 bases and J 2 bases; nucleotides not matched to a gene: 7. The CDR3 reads CASSDPGTDTYEQYF. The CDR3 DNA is TGTGCCAGCAGTGACCCCGGGACAGACACCTACGAGCAGTACTTC.

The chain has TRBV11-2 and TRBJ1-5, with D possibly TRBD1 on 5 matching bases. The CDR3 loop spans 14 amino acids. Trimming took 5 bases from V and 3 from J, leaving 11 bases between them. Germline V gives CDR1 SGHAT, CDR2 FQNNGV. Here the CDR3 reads CASSQDRYNQPQHF. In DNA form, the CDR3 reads TGTGCCAGCAGCCAAGACAGATACAATCAGCCCCAGCATTTT.

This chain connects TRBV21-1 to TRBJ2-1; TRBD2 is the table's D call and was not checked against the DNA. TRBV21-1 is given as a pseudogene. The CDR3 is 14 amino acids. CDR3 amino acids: CASSRGTAGNEQFF. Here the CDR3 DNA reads TGTGCCAGCAGCAGGGGGACGGCGGGGAATGAGCAGTTCTTC.

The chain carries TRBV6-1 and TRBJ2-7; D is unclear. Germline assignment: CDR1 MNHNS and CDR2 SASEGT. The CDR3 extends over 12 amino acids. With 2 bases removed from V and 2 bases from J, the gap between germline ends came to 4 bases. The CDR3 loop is CASSEQTYEQYF. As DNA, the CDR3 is TGTGCCAGCAGTGAACAGACCTACGAGCAGTACTTC.

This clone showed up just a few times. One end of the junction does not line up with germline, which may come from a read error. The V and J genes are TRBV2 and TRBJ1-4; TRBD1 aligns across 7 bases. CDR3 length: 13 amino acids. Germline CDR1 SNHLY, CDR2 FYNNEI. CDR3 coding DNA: TGTGCCAGCAGGGAAGGACAGGTCGAAAAACTGTTTTTT. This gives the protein CASREGQVEKLFF.

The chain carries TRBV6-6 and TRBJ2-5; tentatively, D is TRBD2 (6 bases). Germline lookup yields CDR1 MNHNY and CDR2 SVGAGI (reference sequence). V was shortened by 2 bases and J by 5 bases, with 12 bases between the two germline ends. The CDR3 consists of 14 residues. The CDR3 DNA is TGTGCCAGCAGTTACCCTTTTGGGGGGGAGACCCAGTACTTC. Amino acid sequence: CASSYPFGGETQYF.

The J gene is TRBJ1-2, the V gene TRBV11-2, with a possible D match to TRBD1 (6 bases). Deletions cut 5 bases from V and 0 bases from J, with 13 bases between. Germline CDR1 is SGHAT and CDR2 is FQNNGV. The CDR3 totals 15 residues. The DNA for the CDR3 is TGTGCCAGCAGCGACTATGGGGGCTCTAACTATGGCTACACCTTC. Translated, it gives CASSDYGGSNYGYTF.

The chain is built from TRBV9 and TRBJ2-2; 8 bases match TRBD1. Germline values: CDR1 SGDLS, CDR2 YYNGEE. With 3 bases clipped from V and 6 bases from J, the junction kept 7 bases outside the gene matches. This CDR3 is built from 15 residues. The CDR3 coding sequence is TGTGCCAGCAGCGACGGACAGGGACGGGCCGGGGAGCTGTTTTTT. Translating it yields CASSDGQGRAGELFF.

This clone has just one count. The CDR3 DNA sequence: TGTGCCAGCAGCGGCTATGACAGGCTCTATGGCTACACCTTC. It codes for CASSGYDRLYGYTF. J is TRBJ1-2 and V is TRBV9, with TRBD1 as a possible D gene (6 bases). CDR1 is SGDLS, CDR2 YYNGEE, per germline. The CDR3 runs to 14 residues. Trimming pared 3 bases from V and 4 bases from J, leaving 13 bases between.

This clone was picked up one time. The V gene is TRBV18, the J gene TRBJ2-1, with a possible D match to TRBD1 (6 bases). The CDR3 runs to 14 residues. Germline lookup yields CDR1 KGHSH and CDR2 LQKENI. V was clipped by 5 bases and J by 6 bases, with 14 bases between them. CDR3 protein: CASSSDSRGNEQFF. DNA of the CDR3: TGTGCCAGCTCATCGGACAGTAGGGGCAATGAGCAGTTCTTC.

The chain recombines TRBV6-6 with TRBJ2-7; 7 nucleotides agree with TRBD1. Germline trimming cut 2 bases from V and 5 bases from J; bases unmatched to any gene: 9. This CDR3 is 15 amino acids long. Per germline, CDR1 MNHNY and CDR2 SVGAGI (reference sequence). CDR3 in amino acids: CASSYHRGVENEQYF. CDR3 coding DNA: TGTGCCAGCAGTTACCACAGGGGCGTGGAGAACGAGCAGTACTTC.

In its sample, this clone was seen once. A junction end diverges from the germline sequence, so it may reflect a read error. The CDR3: CSSSGKGSAGQNSPLHF. The CDR3 coding sequence is TGTTCCAGCAGCGGAAAGGGGTCTGCAGGCCAGAATTCACCCCTCCACTTT. The chain employs TRBV7-9 and TRBJ1-6; D is perhaps TRBD1 (5 bases). The CDR3 extends over 17 amino acids. CDR1 and CDR2 from the germline V gene are SEHNR and FQNEAQ (reference sequence).

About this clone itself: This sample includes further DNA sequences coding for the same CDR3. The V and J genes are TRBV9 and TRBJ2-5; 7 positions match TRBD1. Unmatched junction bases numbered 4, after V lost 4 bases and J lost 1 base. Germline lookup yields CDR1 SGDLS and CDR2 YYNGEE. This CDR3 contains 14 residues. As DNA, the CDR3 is TGTGCCAGCAGCCCGGGACAGCTCCAAGAGACCCAGTACTTC. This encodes CASSPGQLQETQYF.

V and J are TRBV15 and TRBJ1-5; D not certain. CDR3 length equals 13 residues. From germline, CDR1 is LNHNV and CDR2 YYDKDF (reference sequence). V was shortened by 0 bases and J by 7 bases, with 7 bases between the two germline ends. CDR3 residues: CATSRERSQPQHF. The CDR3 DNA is TGTGCCACCAGCAGAGAGCGATCACAGCCCCAGCATTTT. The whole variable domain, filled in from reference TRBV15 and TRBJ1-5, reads DAMVIQNPRYQVTQFGKPVTLSCSQTLNHNVMYWYQQKSSQAPKLLFHYYDKDFNNEADTPDNFQSRRPNTSFCFLDIRSPGLGDTAMYLCATSRERSQPQHFGDGTRLSIL.

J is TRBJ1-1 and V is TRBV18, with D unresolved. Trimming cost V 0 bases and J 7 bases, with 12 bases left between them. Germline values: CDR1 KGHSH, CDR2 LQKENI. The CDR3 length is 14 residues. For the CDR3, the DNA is TGTGCCAGCTCACCACCGAGCGGTAGGAGTGAAGCTTTCTTT. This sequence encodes CASSPPSGRSEAFF.

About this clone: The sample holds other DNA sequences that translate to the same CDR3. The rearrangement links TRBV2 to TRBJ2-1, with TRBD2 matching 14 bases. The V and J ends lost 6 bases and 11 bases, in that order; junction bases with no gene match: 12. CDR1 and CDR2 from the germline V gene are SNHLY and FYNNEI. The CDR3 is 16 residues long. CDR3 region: CASSDGLAGGGGQQFF. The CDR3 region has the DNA TGTGCCAGCAGCGATGGACTAGCGGGGGGTGGGGGGCAGCAGTTCTTC.

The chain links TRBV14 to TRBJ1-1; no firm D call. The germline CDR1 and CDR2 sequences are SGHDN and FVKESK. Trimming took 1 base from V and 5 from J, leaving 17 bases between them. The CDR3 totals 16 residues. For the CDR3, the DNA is TGTGCCAGCAGCCAAGTATACCCCAGGCGGGAGACTGAAGCTTTCTTT. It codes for CASSQVYPRRETEAFF.

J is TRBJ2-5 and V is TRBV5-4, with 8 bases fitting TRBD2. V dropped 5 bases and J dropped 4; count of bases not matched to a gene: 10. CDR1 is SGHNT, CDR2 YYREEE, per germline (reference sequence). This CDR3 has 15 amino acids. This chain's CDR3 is CASREGLERGETQYF. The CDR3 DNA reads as TGTGCCAGCAGGGAGGGACTAGAGAGGGGAGAGACCCAGTACTTC. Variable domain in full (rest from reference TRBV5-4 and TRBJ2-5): ETGVTQSPTHLIKTRGQQVTLRCSSQSGHNTVSWYQQALGQGPQFIFQYYREEENGRGNFPPRFSGLQFPNYSSELNVNALELDDSALYLCASREGLERGETQYFGPGTRLLVL.

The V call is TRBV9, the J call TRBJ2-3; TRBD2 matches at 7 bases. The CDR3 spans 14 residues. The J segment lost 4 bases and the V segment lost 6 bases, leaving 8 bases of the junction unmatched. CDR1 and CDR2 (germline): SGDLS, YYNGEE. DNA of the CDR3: TGTGCCAGCAACCTGGGAGGGGCCCCAGATACGCAGTATTTT. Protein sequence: CASNLGGAPDTQYF.

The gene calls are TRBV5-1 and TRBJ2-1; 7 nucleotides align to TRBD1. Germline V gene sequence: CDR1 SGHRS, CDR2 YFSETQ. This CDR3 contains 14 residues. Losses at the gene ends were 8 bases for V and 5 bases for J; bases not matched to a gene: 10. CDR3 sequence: CASQTGWVNNEQFF. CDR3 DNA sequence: TGCGCCAGTCAGACAGGGTGGGTTAACAATGAGCAGTTCTTC.

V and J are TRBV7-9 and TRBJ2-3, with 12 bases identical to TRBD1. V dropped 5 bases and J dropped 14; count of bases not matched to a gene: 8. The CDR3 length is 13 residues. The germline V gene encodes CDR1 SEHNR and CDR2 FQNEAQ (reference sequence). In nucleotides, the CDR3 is TGTGCCAGCAGCCTAGGGGGACAGGGGGCATTGTATTTT. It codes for CASSLGGQGALYF.